Below, 21 T cell receptor beta chains from the same sample are listed, as sequenced in a study of T cell responses to AZD1222 COVID-19 vaccine. TCRdb's copy holds only in-frame clones and misses some; the assay was immunoSEQ multiplex PCR. The top ten hold 3.5% to 5% of the sample, which has 100,000 to 150,000 clones, 89% seen once. The sample was peripheral blood, taken on day 0 of AZD1222 vaccination. The receptor source for this set is an adult in good health.

The gene calls are TRBV30 and TRBJ1-2; tentative D call: TRBD1 (6 bases). Trimming removed 0 bases at V and 1 base at J, with 18 bases between. Per germline, CDR1 GTSNPN and CDR2 SVGIG (reference sequence). The CDR3 consists of 17 residues. The CDR3 is CAWSVYHRDTNNYGYTF. The CDR3 region has the DNA TGTGCCTGGAGTGTCTATCACCGGGACACTAATAACTATGGCTACACCTTC.

This clone was seen only once. The chain joins TRBV5-6 to TRBJ2-1; 9 bases map to TRBD1. With 4 bases clipped from V and 0 bases from J, the junction kept 5 bases outside the gene matches. CDR1 and CDR2 from the germline V gene are SGHDT and YYEEEE. The CDR3 spans 16 residues. The CDR3 region is CASSPPTGGSYNEQFF. The CDR3 coding sequence is TGTGCCAGCAGCCCTCCGACAGGGGGCTCCTACAATGAGCAGTTCTTC.

V and J are TRBV19 and TRBJ2-5; a weak D match, TRBD1 (5 bases). V shed 3 bases and J shed 5 bases, with 13 bases lying between them. Germline CDR1 is LNHDA and CDR2 is SQIVND (reference sequence). CDR3 size: 14 residues. Here the CDR3 DNA reads TGTGCCAGTAGTATGCAGGGCTCCGGGGAGACCCAGTACTTC. Protein sequence: CASSMQGSGETQYF.

This sequence joins TRBV2 and TRBJ1-5, with a weak D call TRBD1 (5 bases). The CDR3 runs 15 residues. The germline V and J ends were trimmed by 6 bases and 4 bases, with 16 bases remaining between them. Per the germline V gene, CDR1 is SNHLY and CDR2 is FYNNEI. The CDR3 bases are TGTGCCAGCAGCCGGGACCCAACCTCAAATCAGCCCCAGCATTTT. Translating it yields CASSRDPTSNQPQHF.

V usage is TRBV19 and J usage is TRBJ2-5, with 9 bases fitting TRBD2. Germline loops: CDR1 LNHDA, CDR2 SQIVND (reference sequence). CDR3 length: 15 amino acids. With 7 bases clipped from V and 2 bases from J, the junction kept 8 bases outside the gene matches. The CDR3: CASKGLAGSQETQYF. The CDR3, as DNA: TGTGCCAGTAAAGGCCTAGCGGGATCTCAAGAGACCCAGTACTTC.

This clone was observed a single time. The V call is TRBV5-1, the J call TRBJ1-4, with unresolved D. This CDR3 contains 16 residues. Looked up from germline, CDR1 is SGHRS and CDR2 is YFSETQ. V was pared by 0 bases and J by 2 bases, with 11 bases between. CDR3 DNA sequence: TGCGCCAGCAGCTTGGGACCACAGCGGACTAATGAAAAACTGTTTTTT. Amino acid sequence: CASSLGPQRTNEKLFF.

Only a few counts were recorded for this clone. J is TRBJ2-2 and V is TRBV27; possibly TRBD1 or TRBD2 for D (5 bases each). The V gene lost 2 bases and the J gene lost 4 bases, with 14 bases spanning the gap. CDR3 length: 16 amino acids. Germline values: CDR1 MNHEY, CDR2 SMNVEV (reference sequence). This CDR3 reads CASSLQPGRGTGELFF. As DNA, the CDR3 is TGTGCCAGCAGTTTACAGCCAGGGAGAGGCACCGGGGAGCTGTTTTTT.

This chain joins TRBV19 and TRBJ1-1, with D possibly matching TRBD1 (6 bases). V lost 6 bases and J lost 0, with 8 bases in between. The CDR3 sequence is 13 residues long. Per the germline V gene, CDR1 is LNHDA and CDR2 is SQIVND (reference sequence). The CDR3 DNA reads TGTGCCAGTAGGGACAGTATGAACACTGAAGCTTTCTTT. Encoded protein: CASRDSMNTEAFF.

This chain uses TRBV2 with TRBJ2-2; the D gene is possibly TRBD2 (5 bases). The V gene lost 7 bases and the J gene lost 5 bases, with 11 bases spanning the gap. The V gene's germline CDR1 is SNHLY and CDR2 FYNNEI. This CDR3 has 13 residues. CDR3 coding DNA: TGTGCCAGCAAACTAGAGGGAACCGGGGAGCTGTTTTTT. This sequence encodes CASKLEGTGELFF.

This chain's CDR3 is CASSLLTGATGNTIYF. CDR3 nucleotide sequence: TGTGCCAGCAGCTTGTTGACAGGGGCCACTGGAAACACCATATATTTT. The rearrangement uses TRBV5-5 and TRBJ1-3; 8 bases agree with TRBD1. The V segment lost 1 base and the J segment 2 bases; nucleotides outside the gene matches: 5. Germline CDR1 is SGHKS and CDR2 is YYEKEE (reference sequence). The length of the CDR3 is 16 residues.

The genes are TRBV7-3 and TRBJ1-5, with D unclear. The CDR3 covers 17 residues. V was cut by 5 bases and J by 0 bases, with 17 bases left in between. CDR1 is SGHTA and CDR2 is FQGTGA in the germline V gene. The CDR3 nucleotides are TGTGCCAGCAGCACCTGGCAGTCTCGTAATAGCAATCAGCCCCAGCATTTT. Translated: CASSTWQSRNSNQPQHF.

The genes are TRBV4-2 and TRBJ2-5; the match to TRBD1 covers 8 bases. The CDR3 is made up of 15 amino acids. With V trimmed by 1 base and J by 5 bases, 6 bases remained unmatched. Germline-derived CDR1 and CDR2 are LGHNA and YNFKEQ. CDR3 protein: CASSQGTGKLETQYF. The CDR3 DNA is TGTGCCAGCAGCCAAGGGACAGGGAAGTTGGAGACCCAGTACTTC.

The J gene is TRBJ2-7, the V gene TRBV5-1; 8 nucleotides line up with TRBD1. The CDR3 covers 15 residues. With 4 bases clipped from V and 9 bases from J, the junction kept 15 bases outside the gene matches. Germline CDR1 reads SGHRS; CDR2 reads YFSETQ. This chain's CDR3 is CASSPGQGLTQGQYF. CDR3 DNA: TGCGCCAGCAGCCCTGGACAGGGCCTCACGCAGGGGCAGTACTTC.

The chain is built from TRBV28 and TRBJ2-7, with D hard to call. Trimming stripped 2 bases from V and 3 bases from J, with 11 bases between. Germline lookup yields CDR1 MDHEN and CDR2 SYDVKM. The CDR3 runs 14 residues. The CDR3 sequence is CASSLGRPVYEQYF. DNA of the CDR3: TGTGCCAGCAGTTTAGGACGGCCTGTCTACGAGCAGTACTTC.

This sequence joins TRBV10-3 and TRBJ2-7; TRBD2 matches at 7 bases. Germline V lookup: CDR1 ENHRY, CDR2 SYGVKD. This CDR3 is built from 16 residues. V lost 5 bases and J lost 6; bases outside the gene matches: 16. CDR3 DNA: TGTGCCATCAGTCCCCAGCCGGTCCCCGGGGAGGGCGAGCAGTACTTC. As protein: CAISPQPVPGEGEQYF.

This chain links TRBV29-1 with TRBJ2-7, with D perhaps being TRBD1 or TRBD2 (5 bases each). Germline V gene data show CDR1 as SQVTM and CDR2 as ANQGSEA. V lost 4 bases and J 3 bases, leaving 13 bases between the germline ends. This CDR3 spans 13 amino acids. The CDR3 reads CSVVGTAVYEQYF. CDR3 coding DNA: TGCAGCGTTGTAGGGACCGCTGTCTACGAGCAGTACTTC.

This chain links TRBV7-2 with TRBJ2-2; TRBD2 is a possible D gene (6 bases). Germline CDR1 SGHTA, CDR2 FQGNSA. Trimming shortened V by 5 bases and J by 3 bases, and 22 bases separated the two germline ends. CDR3 size: 18 residues. DNA for the CDR3: TGTGCCAGCAGCCTTATTCCCGGAGGGGTGGGAGACACCGGGGAGCTGTTTTTT. It translates to CASSLIPGGVGDTGELFF. The complete variable domain, with remaining parts taken from reference TRBV7-2 and TRBJ2-2, reads GAGVSQSPSNKVTEKGKDVELRCDPISGHTALYWYRQSLGQGLEFLIYFQGNSAPDKSGLPSDRFSAERTGGSVSTLTIQRTQQEDSAVYLCASSLIPGGVGDTGELFFGEGSRLTVL.

The chain uses TRBV28 and TRBJ1-1; D is perhaps TRBD1 (5 bases). The CDR3 is 14 residues long. V was trimmed by 7 bases and J by 1 base, leaving 13 bases between them. Germline CDR1 is MDHEN and CDR2 is SYDVKM. The CDR3 is CASTREGWNTEAFF. The CDR3 DNA reads TGTGCCAGCACGAGAGAGGGGTGGAACACTGAAGCTTTCTTT.

This clone is a singleton in its sample. The chain uses TRBV5-6 and TRBJ2-7; TRBD1 might be the D (5 bases). The CDR3 consists of 17 residues. The V end was cut by 4 bases, the J end by 2 bases, with 22 bases between. Germline values: CDR1 SGHDT, CDR2 YYEEEE. The CDR3 region has the DNA TGTGCCAGCAGCCGACGCAGCGAAAGACAGAGAGCCTACGAGCAGTACTTC. This translates into CASSRRSERQRAYEQYF.

The V call is TRBV19, the J call TRBJ1-5; 7 positions match TRBD1. Germline assignment: CDR1 LNHDA and CDR2 SQIVND (reference sequence). J lost 7 bases, V lost 3 bases, and 12 bases had no gene match. The CDR3 loop spans 16 amino acids. The chain's CDR3 is CASSISPTGLEQPQHF. The CDR3 DNA follows: TGTGCCAGTAGTATTAGTCCGACAGGGTTAGAGCAGCCCCAGCATTTT.

This chain links TRBV28 with TRBJ1-1; D call uncertain. Trimming stripped 4 bases from V and 6 bases from J, with 18 bases between. This CDR3 has 15 residues. Germline CDR1 and CDR2: MDHEN and SYDVKM. As DNA, the CDR3 is TGTGCCAGCAGTTCCCACCAGACGGCGGGCGCTGAAGCTTTCTTT. It translates to CASSSHQTAGAEAFF.